The 10 T cell receptor beta chains reported below all come from one sample, sequenced in a study of T cell responses to AZD1222 COVID-19 vaccine. Clones were sequenced by immunoSEQ multiplex PCR, and TCRdb holds only the in-frame ones, with some missing. The sample carries about 86,000 clones, about nine tenths recorded once. This material consisted of peripheral blood, taken 28 days after the second AZD1222 dose. Receptors were obtained from an adult who received the AZD1222 COVID-19 vaccine.

CDR3 DNA sequence: TGTGCCAGCAGCGAAACGTTAAGCCCGAACACTGAAGCTTTCTTT. It translates to CASSETLSPNTEAFF. The chain combines TRBV3-1 (or the pseudogene TRBV3-2) with TRBJ1-1; D unclear. Germline V gene lookup returns CDR1 LGHDT and CDR2 YNNKEL (reference sequence). The V end lost 5 bases, the J end lost 1 base, and 14 bases lay between the germline ends. CDR3 length: 15 residues.

This clone has a single count. The chain is built from TRBV7-3 and TRBJ2-6, with D possibly matching TRBD1 (7 bases). The V and J ends lost 5 bases and 0 bases respectively, with 20 bases between them. CDR3 length equals 19 residues. Germline lookup yields CDR1 SGHTA and CDR2 FQGTGA. The CDR3 loop reads CASSRGGKGAYSGANVLTF. CDR3 nucleotide sequence: TGTGCCAGCAGCCGGGGAGGCAAGGGGGCTTACTCTGGGGCCAACGTCCTGACTTTC. The whole variable domain, filled in from reference TRBV7-3 and TRBJ2-6, reads GAGVSQTPSNKVTEKGKYVELRCDPISGHTALYWYRQSLGQGPEFLIYFQGTGAADDSGLPNDRFFAVRPEGSVSTLKIQRTERGDSAVYLCASSRGGKGAYSGANVLTFGAGSRLTVL.

The CDR3 spells CASSHWTETMNTEAFF. DNA for the CDR3: TGTGCCAGCAGCCATTGGACAGAAACAATGAACACTGAAGCTTTCTTT. The J gene is TRBJ1-1, the V gene TRBV4-2; D is possibly TRBD1 (6 bases). Germline-derived CDR1 and CDR2 are LGHNA and YNFKEQ. The CDR3 contains 16 residues. The germline V and J ends were trimmed by 3 bases and 0 bases, with 14 bases remaining between them.

This chain uses TRBV3-1 (or the pseudogene TRBV3-2) with TRBJ2-2; the D is unclear. There are 14 residues in the CDR3. V was cut by 2 bases and J by 6 bases, with 10 bases left in between. Germline CDR1 is LGHDT and CDR2 is YNNKEL (reference sequence). CDR3 nucleotides: TGTGCCAGCAGCCAACTAGGAGATGCCGGGGAGCTGTTTTTT. Protein product: CASSQLGDAGELFF.

A few counts support this clone. J is TRBJ1-2 and V is TRBV28; a weak D match, TRBD1 (5 bases). The V gene's germline CDR1 is MDHEN and CDR2 SYDVKM. The CDR3 consists of 12 residues. Trimming shortened V by 4 bases and J by 3 bases, and 6 bases separated the two germline ends. The CDR3, as DNA: TGTGCCAGCAGTTCGACAGACTATGGCTACACCTTC. It is translated as CASSSTDYGYTF.

This chain connects TRBV4-1 to TRBJ2-3; 12 nucleotides agree with TRBD2. This CDR3 is 16 amino acids long. Germline V gene lookup returns CDR1 MGHRA and CDR2 YSYEKL. V shed 4 bases and J 2 bases; nucleotides not matched to a gene: 4. The DNA of the CDR3 is TGCGCCAGCAGCCCCAGACTAGCGGGGGACACAGATACGCAGTATTTT. Protein: CASSPRLAGDTDTQYF.

The genes are TRBV5-1 and TRBJ1-3; the D gene is possibly TRBD1 (5 bases). Germline CDR1 is SGHRS and CDR2 is YFSETQ. The CDR3 covers 13 residues. V was trimmed by 0 bases and J by 11 bases, leaving 12 bases between them. The CDR3 DNA follows: TGCGCCAGCAGCTTGGGAGGGGACGCCGCCATATATTTT. Translating gives CASSLGGDAAIYF.

This rearrangement joins TRBV19 to TRBJ2-1; D possibly corresponds to TRBD1 (6 bases). The CDR3 has 15 residues. Germline V gene data show CDR1 as LNHDA and CDR2 as SQIVND (reference sequence). The V gene lost 5 bases and the J gene lost 4 bases, with 15 bases spanning the gap. The CDR3 DNA reads TGTGCCAGTAGTTGGGGGACATTGTATTACAATGAGCAGTTCTTC. As protein: CASSWGTLYYNEQFF.

This clone was seen a few times. The chain joins TRBV18 to TRBJ1-1, with a weak D call TRBD1 (5 bases). V was clipped by 3 bases and J by 0 bases, with 11 bases between them. Germline loops: CDR1 KGHSH, CDR2 LQKENI. This CDR3 has 15 amino acids. The CDR3 here is CASSPLGPLNTEAFF. The CDR3 region has the DNA TGTGCCAGCTCACCCTTGGGGCCCCTGAACACTGAAGCTTTCTTT.

The chain uses TRBV6-5 and TRBJ2-7; D possibly corresponds to TRBD1 (8 bases). Germline V gene lookup returns CDR1 MNHEY and CDR2 SVGAGI. V was pared by 5 bases and J by 2 bases, with 16 bases between. The CDR3 has 15 amino acids. CDR3 protein: CASSPYRGGTYEQYV. In nucleotides, the CDR3 is TGTGCCAGCAGTCCCTACAGGGGGGGGACCTACGAGCAGTACGTC.